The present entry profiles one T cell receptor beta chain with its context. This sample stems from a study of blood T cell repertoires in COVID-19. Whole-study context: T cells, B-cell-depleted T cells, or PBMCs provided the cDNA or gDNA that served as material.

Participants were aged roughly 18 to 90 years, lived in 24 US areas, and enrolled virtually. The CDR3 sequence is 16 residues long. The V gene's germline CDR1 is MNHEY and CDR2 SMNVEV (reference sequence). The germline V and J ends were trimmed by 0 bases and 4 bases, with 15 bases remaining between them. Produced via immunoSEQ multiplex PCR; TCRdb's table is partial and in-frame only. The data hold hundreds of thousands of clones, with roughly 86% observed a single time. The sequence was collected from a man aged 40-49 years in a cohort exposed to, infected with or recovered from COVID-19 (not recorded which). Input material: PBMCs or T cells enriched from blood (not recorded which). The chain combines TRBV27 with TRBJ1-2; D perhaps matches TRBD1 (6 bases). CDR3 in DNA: TGTGCCAGCAGTTTATCGCCGACAGGTCGGATCTATGGCTACACCTTC. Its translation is CASSLSPTGRIYGYTF.